This T cell receptor beta chain came from a study of cytomegalovirus exposure and HLA in healthy donors. Trimming pared 9 bases from V and 0 bases from J, leaving 17 bases between. CDR3 length: 15 amino acids. The germline V gene has CDR1 LNHDA and CDR2 SQIVND (reference sequence). Both 60 Vbeta primers and 13 Jbeta primers went into the PCR. Libraries were prepared by immunoSEQ multiplex PCR; TCRdb keeps only in-frame clonotypes and omits some of them. The table shows some 200,000 clones, with 80% occurring only once. This clone was observed once. The target antigen is unknown. Whole-study results and caveats: Apart from CMV serostatus, no immune exposure information was available. Researchers catalogued roughly 150 TCR beta chains as cytomegalovirus-associated. The authors later linked a missense DCLRE1C variant to TCR beta V- and J-gene trimming. The likely origin of a cluster of highly shared sequence variants was a sequencing artifact.

Sequenced material: PBMCs. The TCR originated in a boy between 10 and 17 years old in good health and CMV-seronegative. The chain is built from TRBV19 and TRBJ1-2; no clear D. CDR3 DNA: TGTGCCAGCCAGTTTTCTTCAGGAACTAACTATGGCTACACCTTC. Translation gives CASQFSSGTNYGYTF. The full variable domain, completed using reference TRBV19 and TRBJ1-2, is DGGITQSPKYLFRKEGQNVTLSCEQNLNHDAMYWYRQDPGQGLRLIYYSQIVNDFQKGDIAEGYSVSREKKESFPLTVTSAQKNPTAFYLCASQFSSGTNYGYTFGSGTRLTVV.